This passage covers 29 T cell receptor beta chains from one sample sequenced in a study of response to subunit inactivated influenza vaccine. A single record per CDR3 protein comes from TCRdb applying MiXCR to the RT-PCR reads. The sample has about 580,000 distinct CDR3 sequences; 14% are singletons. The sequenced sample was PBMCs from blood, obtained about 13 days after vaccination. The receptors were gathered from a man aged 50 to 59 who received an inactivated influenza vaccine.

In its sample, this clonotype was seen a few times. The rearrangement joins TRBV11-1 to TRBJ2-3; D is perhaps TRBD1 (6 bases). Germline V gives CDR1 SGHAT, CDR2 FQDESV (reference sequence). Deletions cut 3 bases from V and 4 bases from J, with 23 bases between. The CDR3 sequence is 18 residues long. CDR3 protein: CASSFPYNRVLIADTQYF. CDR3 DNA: TGTGCCAGCAGCTTCCCTTACAACAGGGTTTTAATAGCAGATACGCAGTATTTT.

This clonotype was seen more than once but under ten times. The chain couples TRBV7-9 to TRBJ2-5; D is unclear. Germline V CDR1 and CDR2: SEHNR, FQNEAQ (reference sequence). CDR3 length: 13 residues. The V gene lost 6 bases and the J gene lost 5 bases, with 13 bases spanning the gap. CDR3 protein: CASSSQDDETQYF. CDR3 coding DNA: TGTGCCAGCAGTTCCCAGGACGATGAGACCCAGTACTTC.

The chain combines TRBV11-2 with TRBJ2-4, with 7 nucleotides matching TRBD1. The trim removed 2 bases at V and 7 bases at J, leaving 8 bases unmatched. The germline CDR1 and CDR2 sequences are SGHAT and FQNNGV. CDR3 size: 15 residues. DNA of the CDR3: TGTGCCAGCAGCTTATTGACAGGGAGAGCGAACATTCAGTACTTC. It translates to CASSLLTGRANIQYF. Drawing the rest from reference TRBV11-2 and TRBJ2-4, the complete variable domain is EAGVAQSPRYKIIEKRQSVAFWCNPISGHATLYWYQQILGQGPKLLIQFQNNGVVDDSQLPKDRFSAERLKGVDSTLKIQPAKLEDSAVYLCASSLLTGRANIQYFGAGTRLSVL.

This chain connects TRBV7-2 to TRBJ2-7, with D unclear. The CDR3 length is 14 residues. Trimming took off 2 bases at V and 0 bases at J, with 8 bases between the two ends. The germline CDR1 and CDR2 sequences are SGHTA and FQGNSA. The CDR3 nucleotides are TGTGCCAGCAGCTTATCCCCTAACTCCTACGAGCAGTACTTC. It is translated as CASSLSPNSYEQYF. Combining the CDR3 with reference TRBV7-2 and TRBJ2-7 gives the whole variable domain GAGVSQSPSNKVTEKGKDVELRCDPISGHTALYWYRQSLGQGLEFLIYFQGNSAPDKSGLPSDRFSAERTGGSVSTLTIQRTQQEDSAVYLCASSLSPNSYEQYFGPGTRLTVT.

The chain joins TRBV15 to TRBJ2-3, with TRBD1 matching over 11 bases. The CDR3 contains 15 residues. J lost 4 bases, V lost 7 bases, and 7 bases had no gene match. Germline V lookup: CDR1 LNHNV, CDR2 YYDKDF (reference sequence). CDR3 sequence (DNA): TGTGCCACCACCCCGGGGGGACAGGGGGCAGATACGCAGTATTTT. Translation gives CATTPGGQGADTQYF.

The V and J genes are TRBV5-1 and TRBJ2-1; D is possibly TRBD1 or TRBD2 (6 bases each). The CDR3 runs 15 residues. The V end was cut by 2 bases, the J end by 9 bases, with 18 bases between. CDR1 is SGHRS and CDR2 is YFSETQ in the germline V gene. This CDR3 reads CASSFGGRLWSEQFF. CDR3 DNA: TGCGCCAGCAGCTTTGGGGGGCGCCTTTGGAGTGAGCAGTTCTTC.

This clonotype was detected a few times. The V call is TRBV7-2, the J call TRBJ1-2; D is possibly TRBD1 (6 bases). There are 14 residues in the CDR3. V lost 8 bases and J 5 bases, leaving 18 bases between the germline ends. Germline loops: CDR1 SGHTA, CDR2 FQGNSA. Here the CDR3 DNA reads TGTGCCAGCGGGTTCCTGGGGGGGCCTTATGGCTACACCTTC. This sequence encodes CASGFLGGPYGYTF. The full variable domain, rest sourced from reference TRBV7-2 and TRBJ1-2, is GAGVSQSPSNKVTEKGKDVELRCDPISGHTALYWYRQSLGQGLEFLIYFQGNSAPDKSGLPSDRFSAERTGGSVSTLTIQRTQQEDSAVYLCASGFLGGPYGYTFGSGTRLTVV.

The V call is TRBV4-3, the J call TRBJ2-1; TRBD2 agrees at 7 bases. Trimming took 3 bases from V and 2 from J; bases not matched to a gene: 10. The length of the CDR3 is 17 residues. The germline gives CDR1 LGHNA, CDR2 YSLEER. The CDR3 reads CASSQGSVGLAYNEQFF. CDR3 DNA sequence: TGCGCCAGCAGCCAGGGCAGTGTTGGACTAGCCTACAATGAGCAGTTCTTC.

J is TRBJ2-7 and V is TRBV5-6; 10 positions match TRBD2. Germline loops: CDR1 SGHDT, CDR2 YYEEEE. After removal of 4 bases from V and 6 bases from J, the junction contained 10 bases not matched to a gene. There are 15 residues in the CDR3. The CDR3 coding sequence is TGTGCCAGCAGCGGCTTTAGCGGGAGGTTCCGCGAGCAGTACTTC. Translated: CASSGFSGRFREQYF.

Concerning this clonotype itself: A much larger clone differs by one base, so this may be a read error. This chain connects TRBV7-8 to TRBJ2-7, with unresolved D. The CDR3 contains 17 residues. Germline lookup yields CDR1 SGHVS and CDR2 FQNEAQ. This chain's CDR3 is CVSSSRAVGMGSYEQYF. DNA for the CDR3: TGTGTCAGCAGCTCCCGGGCCGTAGGGATGGGGTCCTACGAGCAGTACTTC.

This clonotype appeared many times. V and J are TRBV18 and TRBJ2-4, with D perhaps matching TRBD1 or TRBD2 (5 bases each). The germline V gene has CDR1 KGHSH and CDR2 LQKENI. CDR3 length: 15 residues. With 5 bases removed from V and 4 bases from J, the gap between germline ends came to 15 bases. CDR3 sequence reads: CASSRDGSPKNIQYF. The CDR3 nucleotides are TGTGCCAGCTCAAGGGACGGCTCTCCAAAAAACATTCAGTACTTC.

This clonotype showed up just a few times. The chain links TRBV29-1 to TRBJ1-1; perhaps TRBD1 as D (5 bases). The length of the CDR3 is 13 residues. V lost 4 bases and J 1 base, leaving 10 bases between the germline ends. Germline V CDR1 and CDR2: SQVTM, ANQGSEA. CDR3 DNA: TGCAGCGTTGCCCTGGGGCAGAACACTGAAGCTTTCTTT. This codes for CSVALGQNTEAFF.

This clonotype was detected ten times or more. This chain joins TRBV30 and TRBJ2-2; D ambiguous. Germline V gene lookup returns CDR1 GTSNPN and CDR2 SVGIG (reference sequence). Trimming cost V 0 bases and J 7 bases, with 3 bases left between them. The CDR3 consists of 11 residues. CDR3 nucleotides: TGTGCCTGGAGTGTTATCGGGGAGCTGTTTTTT. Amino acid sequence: CAWSVIGELFF.

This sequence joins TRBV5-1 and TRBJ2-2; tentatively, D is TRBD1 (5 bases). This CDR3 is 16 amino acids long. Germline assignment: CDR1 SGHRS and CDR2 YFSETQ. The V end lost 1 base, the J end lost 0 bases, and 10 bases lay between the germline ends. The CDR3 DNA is TGCGCCAGCAGCTTGAGGGGCGAGGCGAACACCGGGGAGCTGTTTTTT. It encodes CASSLRGEANTGELFF.

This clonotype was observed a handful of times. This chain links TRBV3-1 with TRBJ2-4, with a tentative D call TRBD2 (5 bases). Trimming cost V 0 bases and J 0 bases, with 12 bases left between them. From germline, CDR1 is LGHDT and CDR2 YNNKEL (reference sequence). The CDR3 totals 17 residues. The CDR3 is CASSQDRRFLAKNIQYF. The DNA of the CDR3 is TGTGCCAGCAGCCAAGATAGGAGGTTTCTAGCCAAAAACATTCAGTACTTC.

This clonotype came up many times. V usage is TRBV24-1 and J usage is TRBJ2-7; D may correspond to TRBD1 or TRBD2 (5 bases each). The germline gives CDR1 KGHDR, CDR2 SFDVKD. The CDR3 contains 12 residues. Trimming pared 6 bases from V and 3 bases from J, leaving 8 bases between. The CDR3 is CATSKGSYEQYF. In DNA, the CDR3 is TGTGCCACCAGTAAGGGGAGCTACGAGCAGTACTTC.

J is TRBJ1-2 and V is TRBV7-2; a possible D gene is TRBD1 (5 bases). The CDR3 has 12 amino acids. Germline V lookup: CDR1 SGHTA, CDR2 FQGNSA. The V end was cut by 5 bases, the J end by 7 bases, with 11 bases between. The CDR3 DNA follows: TGTGCCAGCAGCGGGAGCAGGGTTGGCTACACCTTC. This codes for CASSGSRVGYTF.

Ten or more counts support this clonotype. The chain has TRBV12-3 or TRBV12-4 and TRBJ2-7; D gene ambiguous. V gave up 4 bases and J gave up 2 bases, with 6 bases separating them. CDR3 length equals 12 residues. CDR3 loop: CASSSRTYEQYF. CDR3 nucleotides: TGTGCCAGCAGTTCCCGTACCTACGAGCAGTACTTC.

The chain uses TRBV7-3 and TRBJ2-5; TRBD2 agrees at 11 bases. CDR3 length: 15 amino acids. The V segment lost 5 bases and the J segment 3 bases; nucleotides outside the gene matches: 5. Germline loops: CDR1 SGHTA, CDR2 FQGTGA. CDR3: CASSALAGEEETQYF. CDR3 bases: TGTGCCAGCAGCGCACTAGCGGGAGAGGAAGAGACCCAGTACTTC.

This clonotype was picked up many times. In nucleotides, the CDR3 is TGTGCCAGCAGTTACCCGACCAGGGACTATCGGGGTTCGCGCTCCTACAATGAGCAGTTCTTC. Encoded protein: CASSYPTRDYRGSRSYNEQFF. The chain combines TRBV6-2 or TRBV6-3 with TRBJ2-1, with 7 bases aligning to TRBD2. The CDR3 spans 21 residues. The J segment lost 0 bases and the V segment lost 2 bases, leaving 19 bases of the junction unmatched. CDR1 MNHEY and CDR2 SVGEGT come from the germline V gene.

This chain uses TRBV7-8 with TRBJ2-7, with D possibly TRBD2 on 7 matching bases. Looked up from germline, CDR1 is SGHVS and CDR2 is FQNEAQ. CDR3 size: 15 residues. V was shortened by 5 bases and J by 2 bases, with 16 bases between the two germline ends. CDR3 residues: CASSERGGLAYEQYF. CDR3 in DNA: TGTGCCAGCAGCGAAAGGGGGGGACTGGCCTACGAGCAGTACTTC.

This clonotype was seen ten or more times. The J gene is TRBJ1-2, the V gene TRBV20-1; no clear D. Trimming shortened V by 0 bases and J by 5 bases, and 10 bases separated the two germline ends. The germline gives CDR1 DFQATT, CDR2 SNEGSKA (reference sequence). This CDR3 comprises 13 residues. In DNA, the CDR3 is TGCAGTGCTAGAGAAGGAGGGAGTTATGGCTACACCTTC. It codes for CSAREGGSYGYTF.

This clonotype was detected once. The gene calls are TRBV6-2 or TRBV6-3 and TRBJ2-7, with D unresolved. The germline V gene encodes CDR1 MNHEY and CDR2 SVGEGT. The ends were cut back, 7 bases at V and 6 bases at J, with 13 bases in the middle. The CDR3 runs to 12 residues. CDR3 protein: CASTPRPGEQYF. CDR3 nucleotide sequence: TGTGCCAGCACTCCTCGACCGGGCGAGCAGTACTTC.

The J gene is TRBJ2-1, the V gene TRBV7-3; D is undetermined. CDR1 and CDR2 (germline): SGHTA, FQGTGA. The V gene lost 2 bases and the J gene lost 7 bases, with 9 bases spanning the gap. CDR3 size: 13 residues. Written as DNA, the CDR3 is TGTGCCAGCAGCTTACCTAGTAGGAATGAGCAGTTCTTC. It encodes CASSLPSRNEQFF.

CDR3 sequence (DNA): TGTGCCAGCAGGTACGCGGTCGGAGGGATCACCTACGAGCAGTACTTC. It translates to CASRYAVGGITYEQYF. The rearrangement joins TRBV6-5 to TRBJ2-7; a possible D gene is TRBD2 (6 bases). The germline CDR1 and CDR2 sequences are MNHEY and SVGAGI. This CDR3 is 16 amino acids long. The V gene lost 6 bases and the J gene lost 2 bases, with 20 bases spanning the gap.

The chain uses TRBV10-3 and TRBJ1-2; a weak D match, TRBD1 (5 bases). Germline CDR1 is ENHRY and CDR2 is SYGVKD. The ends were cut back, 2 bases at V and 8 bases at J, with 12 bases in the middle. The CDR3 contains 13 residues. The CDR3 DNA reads TGTGCCATCAGTGAGACGACAGACGGAGGCTACACCTTC. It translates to CAISETTDGGYTF.

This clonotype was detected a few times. Written as DNA, the CDR3 is TGCGCCAGCAGCATTTCTAGCGGGGGGGGCAAAAACATTCAGTACTTC. Its translation is CASSISSGGGKNIQYF. The chain has TRBV5-1 and TRBJ2-4; 12 bases are a match to TRBD2. Germline trimming cut 4 bases from V and 3 bases from J; bases unmatched to any gene: 5. CDR3 length: 16 residues. The germline gives CDR1 SGHRS, CDR2 YFSETQ.

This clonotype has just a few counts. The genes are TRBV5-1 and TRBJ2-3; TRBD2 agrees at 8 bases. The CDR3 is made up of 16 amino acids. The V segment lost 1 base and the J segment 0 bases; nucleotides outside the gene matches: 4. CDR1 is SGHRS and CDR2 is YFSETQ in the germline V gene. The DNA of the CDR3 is TGCGCCAGCAGCTTGATGTCGGGGGGGAGCACAGATACGCAGTATTTT. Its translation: CASSLMSGGSTDTQYF.

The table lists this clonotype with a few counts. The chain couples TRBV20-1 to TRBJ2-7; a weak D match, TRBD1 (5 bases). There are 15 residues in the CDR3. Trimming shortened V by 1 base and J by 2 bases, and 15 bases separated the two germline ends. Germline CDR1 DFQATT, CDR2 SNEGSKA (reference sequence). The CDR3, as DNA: TGCAGTGCTAGAGGGGGCTTGGCGTATACCTACGAGCAGTACTTC. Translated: CSARGGLAYTYEQYF.